This T cell receptor (beta chain) came from a study of identical twins. Study results and limitations: Alpha sequences that were out-of-frame and twin-shared showed an excess of low generation probability. Beta out-of-frame sequences showed weaker excess twin sharing.

The V and J ends lost 3 bases and 6 bases, in that order; junction bases with no gene match: 1. CDR1 LNHNV and CDR2 YYDKDF come from the germline V gene (reference sequence). The CDR3 loop spans 13 amino acids. About this clonotype: No antigen is known for it.

Unique molecular identifiers were in the cDNA, with template-switch universal primer binding. TCRdb processed the 5' RACE reads anew with MiXCR; each CDR3 protein has one entry. The sample shows 350,000 to 400,000 distinct CDR3 sequences, 8.5% to 10% of them seen only once. The gene calls are TRBV15 and TRBJ1-1; 10 bases are shared with TRBD1. This TCR derives from a woman in her fifties or sixties in good health. The sample was naive T cells sorted from blood. The CDR3 DNA sequence: TGTGCCACCAGCAGGGACAGGGGGTCTGAAGCTTTCTTT. Translating it yields CATSRDRGSEAFF.